Listed here is a single TCR beta chain. The antigen is undetermined. TCRdb itself ran the reads through MiXCR, one entry per CDR3 protein. Of hundreds of thousands of distinct CDR3 sequences detected, under 35% appear once; the ten largest clones hold 15% to 25%. The data derive from a study of T cell repertoires in cytomegalovirus infection. In the study overall: CMV infection together with matching HLA type was indicated by public TCR beta signatures.

Findings and caveats of the study: It was HLA-C-restricted CMV-specific TCR beta clonotypes that dominated the response ex vivo.

The TCR originated in a human donor in good health (CMV status not recorded). Some clones in this sample may be carry-over from other donors' samples. The source was cultured PBMCs, collected from culture after CMV antigen stimulation.

CDR3 protein: CASSVERALTF. The CDR3 coding sequence is TGTGCCAGCAGCGTAGAGAGAGCCTTGACCTTC. The chain is built from TRBV9 and TRBJ1-2; no clear D gene. This CDR3 region has 11 residues. Germline CDR1 reads SGDLS; CDR2 reads YYNGEE. V was pared by 0 bases and J by 14 bases, with 11 bases between. The whole variable domain, filled in from reference TRBV9 and TRBJ1-2, reads DSGVTQTPKHLITATGQRVTLRCSPRSGDLSVYWYQQSLDQGLQFLIQYYNGEERAKGNILERFSAQQFPDLHSELNLSSLELGDSALYFCASSVERALTFGSGTRLTVV.